The 3 T cell receptor beta chains given below trace back to one sample, sequenced in a study of T cells in Graves' hyperthyroidism and ophthalmopathy. Amplified regions were TCR beta CDR3 sequences from RNA transcripts. Primed by the HTBI set, a first-round RT-PCR was run on the TCR CDR3. A single record per CDR3 protein comes from TCRdb applying MiXCR to the multiplex PCR reads. The sample lists 300,000 to 400,000 distinct CDR3 sequences, about 20% seen once, with about half in the top ten. Sequences were obtained from blood. The receptors come from a woman between 45 and 60 years old with Graves' hyperthyroidism.

This clonotype was counted ten times or more. The rearrangement links TRBV2 to TRBJ1-1; no clear D. The CDR3 loop spans 13 amino acids. The ends were cut back, 7 bases at V and 0 bases at J, with 9 bases in the middle. Germline CDR1 and CDR2: SNHLY and FYNNEI. As DNA, the CDR3 is TGTGCCAGCACCCGTTTGATGAACACTGAAGCTTTCTTT. Amino acids: CASTRLMNTEAFF.

This clonotype was picked up one time. The chain has TRBV15 and TRBJ1-4; 10 bases align to TRBD1. Germline CDR1 reads LNHNV; CDR2 reads YYDKDF (reference sequence). The CDR3 has 15 amino acids. The V gene end was trimmed by 5 bases and the J gene end by 7 bases; junction bases not matched to a gene: 7. CDR3 nucleotide sequence: TGTGCCACCAGCGAGACAGGGGGCCGGGGTGAAAAACTGTTTTTT. Translation: CATSETGGRGEKLFF.

The chain is built from TRBV4-1 and TRBJ2-7; TRBD2 aligns across 10 bases. The germline V gene has CDR1 MGHRA and CDR2 YSYEKL. The CDR3 is 18 residues long. J lost 5 bases, V lost 1 base, and 14 bases had no gene match. The CDR3 nucleotides are TGCGCCAGCAGCCAAGTGTTCGCCCCTAGCGGGAGCTTGAACGAGCAGTACTTC. Its translation is CASSQVFAPSGSLNEQYF.